This TCR beta chain was recorded in a study of post-analysis software for immune sequencing data. Study overall: The study covered relapsing-remitting, secondary progressive and progressive-relapsing courses of multiple sclerosis.

Germline V lookup: CDR1 SGHVS, CDR2 FQNEAQ. Trimming left V 1 base short and J 5 bases short, with 15 bases between. The CDR3 loop spans 15 amino acids. Details on this clonotype: Its antigen is not known.

General study results and limits: Normalized Chao1 diversity in multiple sclerosis patients fell significantly below that of controls. Patients showed TRBV5-6, TRBV5-1 and TRBV20-1 among roughly 5 TRBV segments more frequent than in controls. Batch-matched samples strongly co-clustered by F measure.

The TCR beta cDNA libraries contained unique molecular identifiers. The yield from roughly 1 to 10 million T cells was 500,000 or so cDNA molecules in total. TCRdb independently ran MiXCR on the PCR reads; one entry per CDR3 protein. The data contain roughly 670,000 distinct CDR3 sequences, 59% of them singletons. The sample was blood. The source is a girl aged 2-10 years with multiple sclerosis. J is TRBJ2-7 and V is TRBV7-8, with D possibly being TRBD2 (6 bases). The CDR3 here is CASSLGTGAVDEQYF. CDR3 DNA sequence: TGTGCCAGCAGCTTAGGCACGGGAGCTGTCGACGAGCAGTACTTC.